Listed below are T cell receptor beta chains from one sample, sequenced in a study of OX40 agonist ivuxolimab in advanced cancers. Clones were sequenced by immunoSEQ multiplex PCR, and TCRdb holds only the in-frame ones, with some missing. The repertoire holds about 91,000 clones, with about 83% as singletons. Material: CD4+ or CD8+ T cells sorted from blood, obtained in a trial of the OX40 agonist ivuxolimab. Receptors originate from an adult with an advanced solid tumor such as melanoma, head and neck, liver or kidney cancer. CDR3s include the opening cysteine and the closing phenylalanine or tryptophan. The order of the fields is clone size, D gene, V gene, J gene, CDR3 protein, CDR3 DNA. A D gene is named only where the DNA matches it firmly. Size is omitted from some rows. Given values are once, few, many or a class for expanded clones.

size: -
D: TRBD2
V: TRBV9
J: TRBJ2-7
CDR3: CASSASGGAHYEQYF
DNA: TGTGCCAGCAGCGCTAGCGGGGGGGCCCACTACGAGCAGTACTTC

size: -
D: TRBD1
V: TRBV10-3
J: TRBJ1-2
CDR3: CAISLDRELYGYTF
DNA: TGTGCCATCAGCTTAGACAGGGAGCTTTATGGCTACACCTTC

size: few
D: -
V: TRBV5-1
J: TRBJ2-1
CDR3: CASRPTGDSYNEQFF
DNA: TGCGCCAGCAGGCCCACAGGAGACTCCTACAATGAGCAGTTCTTC

size: -
D: TRBD1
V: TRBV6-1
J: TRBJ1-2
CDR3: CASSEGRMGTDRGYTF
DNA: TGTGCCAGCAGTGAAGGCCGTATGGGGACAGATCGTGGCTACACCTTC

size: -
D: -
V: TRBV7-9
J: TRBJ2-7
CDR3: CASSYTTQSYEQYF
DNA: TGTGCCAGCAGCTATACGACTCAGTCCTACGAGCAGTACTTC

size: -
D: TRBD2
V: TRBV18
J: TRBJ2-5
CDR3: CASSRTHAGGQETQYF
DNA: TGTGCCAGCTCACGTACGCATGCGGGGGGGCAAGAGACCCAGTACTTC

size: -
D: TRBD2
V: TRBV4-3
J: TRBJ2-1
CDR3: CASSQDAGGNNEQFF
DNA: TGCGCCAGCAGCCAAGATGCGGGGGGAAACAATGAGCAGTTCTTC

size: -
D: -
V: TRBV19
J: TRBJ2-2
CDR3: CASSIRPGVYTGELFF
DNA: TGTGCCAGTAGTATTCGTCCAGGAGTTTACACCGGGGAGCTGTTTTTT

size: once
D: -
V: TRBV5-8
J: TRBJ1-3
CDR3: CASSPRGNTIYF
DNA: TGTGCCAGCAGCCCCCGCGGAAACACCATATATTTT

size: once
D: TRBD1
V: TRBV5-1
J: TRBJ1-2
CDR3: CASSRGQGFGYGYTF
DNA: TGCGCCAGCAGCCGAGGACAGGGGTTCGGGTATGGCTACACCTTC

size: -
D: -
V: TRBV5-1
J: TRBJ2-2
CDR3: CASSLAGPQHTGGLFF
DNA: TGCGCCAGCAGCTTGGCCGGGCCACAACACACCGGGGGGCTGTTTTTT

size: once
D: -
V: TRBV2
J: TRBJ2-3
CDR3: CASRGEDTQYF
DNA: TGTGCCAGCAGGGGGGAAGATACGCAGTATTTT

size: few
D: -
V: TRBV10-1
J: TRBJ2-3
CDR3: CASRIKLGLQSTDTQYF
DNA: TGCGCCAGCAGGATTAAGCTAGGACTCCAGAGCACAGATACGCAGTATTTT

size: -
D: -
V: TRBV9
J: TRBJ2-6
CDR3: CASSDRQVSGANVLTF
DNA: TGTGCCAGCAGCGACCGACAGGTTTCAGGGGCCAACGTCCTGACTTTC

size: -
D: TRBD2
V: TRBV9
J: TRBJ2-5
CDR3: CASSRGVGGETQYF
DNA: TGTGCCAGCAGCCGCGGTGTGGGAGGGGAGACCCAGTACTTC

size: few
D: TRBD2
V: TRBV29-1
J: TRBJ2-3
CDR3: CSVAGSGGGGTDTQYF
DNA: TGCAGCGTTGCTGGAAGCGGGGGCGGAGGCACAGATACGCAGTATTTT

size: -
D: -
V: TRBV18
J: TRBJ1-5
CDR3: CASSPGMGENQPQHF
DNA: TGTGCCAGCTCTCCCGGGATGGGGGAAAATCAGCCCCAGCATTTT

size: -
D: -
V: TRBV9
J: TRBJ1-1
CDR3: CASSVASGEAFF
DNA: TGTGCCAGCAGCGTAGCGTCAGGGGAAGCTTTCTTT

size: -
D: -
V: TRBV11-2
J: TRBJ1-4
CDR3: CASSLDGAPKSEKLFF
DNA: TGTGCCAGCAGCTTAGATGGGGCGCCAAAGTCTGAAAAACTGTTTTTT

size: once
D: -
V: TRBV10-3
J: TRBJ2-5
CDR3: CAISEPGQYQYF
DNA: TGTGCCATCAGTGAGCCCGGACAGTATCAGTACTTC

size: -
D: -
V: TRBV4-1
J: TRBJ2-3
CDR3: CASSQEAWGALGDTQYF
DNA: TGCGCCAGCAGCCAAGAGGCGTGGGGGGCCCTGGGAGATACGCAGTATTTT

size: -
D: TRBD1
V: TRBV2
J: TRBJ2-3
CDR3: CASFRDRSLDTQYF
DNA: TGTGCCAGCTTTCGGGACAGATCTCTAGATACGCAGTATTTT

size: -
D: -
V: TRBV11-2
J: TRBJ1-1
CDR3: CASSATSYSNTEAFF
DNA: TGTGCCAGCAGCGCCACCAGTTACTCGAACACTGAAGCTTTCTTT

size: -
D: -
V: TRBV7-9
J: TRBJ2-2
CDR3: CASSQLEVPGELFF
DNA: TGTGCCAGCAGCCAACTCGAAGTCCCCGGGGAGCTGTTTTTT

size: -
D: TRBD1
V: TRBV4-2
J: TRBJ1-4
CDR3: CASSGRDRGEKLFF
DNA: TGTGCCAGCAGCGGACGGGACAGGGGTGAAAAACTGTTTTTT

size: -
D: -
V: TRBV7-3
J: TRBJ1-1
CDR3: CASSSQGNTEAFF
DNA: TGTGCCAGCAGCTCCCAAGGGAACACTGAAGCTTTCTTT

size: -
D: -
V: TRBV15
J: TRBJ1-1
CDR3: CATSRVVQGNTEAFF
DNA: TGTGCCACCAGCAGAGTAGTACAGGGGAACACTGAAGCTTTCTTT

size: once
D: TRBD1
V: TRBV15
J: TRBJ2-5
CDR3: CATSRGQGGETQYF
DNA: TGTGCCACCAGCAGGGGACAGGGAGGAGAGACCCAGTACTTC

size: once
D: TRBD2
V: TRBV6-5
J: TRBJ2-5
CDR3: CASSEVGGETQYF
DNA: TGTGCCAGCAGTGAAGTGGGAGGGGAGACCCAGTACTTC

size: few
D: -
V: TRBV14
J: TRBJ1-1
CDR3: CASSQGGLTEAFF
DNA: TGTGCCAGCAGCCAAGGGGGGTTGACTGAAGCTTTCTTT

size: -
D: -
V: TRBV7-2
J: TRBJ2-3
CDR3: CASSLMRDTQYF
DNA: TGTGCCAGCAGCTTAATGAGAGATACGCAGTATTTT

size: -
D: -
V: TRBV6-1
J: TRBJ1-4
CDR3: CASSVSYNEKLFF
DNA: TGTGCCAGCAGCGTCAGCTATAATGAAAAACTGTTTTTT

size: once
D: TRBD1
V: TRBV5-1
J: TRBJ1-2
CDR3: CASSLGQGRGYTF
DNA: TGCGCCAGCAGCTTGGGACAGGGTAGAGGCTACACCTTC

size: -
D: TRBD2
V: TRBV18
J: TRBJ2-7
CDR3: CASSPPGTSGYEQYF
DNA: TGTGCCAGCTCACCACCGGGTACTAGCGGCTACGAGCAGTACTTC

size: -
D: -
V: TRBV7-3
J: TRBJ2-1
CDR3: CASSSGNVGNNEQFF
DNA: TGTGCCAGCAGCTCCGGTAATGTTGGGAACAATGAGCAGTTCTTC

size: -
D: -
V: TRBV5-3
J: TRBJ2-4
CDR3: CARSARSGIQYF
DNA: TGTGCCAGAAGCGCTCGATCAGGGATTCAGTACTTC

size: -
D: -
V: TRBV5-1
J: TRBJ2-3
CDR3: CASSPTPVGGPDTQYF
DNA: TGCGCCAGCAGCCCTACCCCGGTGGGGGGGCCGGATACGCAGTATTTT

size: -
D: -
V: TRBV15
J: TRBJ2-4
CDR3: CATSRDGGGVGKNIQYF
DNA: TGTGCCACCAGCAGAGATGGAGGGGGGGTTGGCAAAAACATTCAGTACTTC

size: -
D: -
V: TRBV6-5
J: TRBJ2-7
CDR3: CASEDSFTYEQYF
DNA: TGTGCCAGCGAAGACAGTTTCACCTACGAGCAGTACTTC

size: once
D: -
V: TRBV7-8
J: TRBJ1-2
CDR3: CASSAGFVGGSRRYGYTF
DNA: TGTGCCAGCAGCGCGGGCTTCGTGGGGGGCAGTCGCCGCTATGGCTACACCTTC

size: -
D: -
V: TRBV27
J: TRBJ1-2
CDR3: CASSPTYYNYGYTF
DNA: TGTGCCAGCAGTCCGACATATTATAACTATGGCTACACCTTC

size: -
D: -
V: TRBV4-3
J: TRBJ1-1
CDR3: CASSQGLINTEAFF
DNA: TGCGCCAGCAGCCAAGGTCTCATAAACACTGAAGCTTTCTTT

size: -
D: TRBD1
V: TRBV10-3
J: TRBJ1-5
CDR3: CAIRGGQRDNQPQHF
DNA: TGTGCCATCAGGGGGGGACAGCGGGACAATCAGCCCCAGCATTTT

size: -
D: -
V: TRBV18
J: TRBJ2-2
CDR3: CASSPGLTGELFF
DNA: TGTGCCAGCTCACCAGGTCTCACCGGGGAGCTGTTTTTT

size: once
D: TRBD1
V: TRBV5-5
J: TRBJ2-7
CDR3: CASSTGTGHEQYF
DNA: TGTGCCAGCAGTACCGGGACAGGGCACGAGCAGTACTTC

size: -
D: TRBD1
V: TRBV5-6
J: TRBJ2-7
CDR3: CASSFRQGFIYEQYF
DNA: TGTGCCAGCAGCTTCCGACAGGGGTTTATCTACGAGCAGTACTTC

size: once
D: -
V: TRBV7-9
J: TRBJ2-4
CDR3: CASSPLGTGSLAKNIQYF
DNA: TGTGCCAGCAGCCCTCTGGGTACAGGAAGCCTAGCCAAAAACATTCAGTACTTC

size: -
D: -
V: TRBV7-9
J: TRBJ2-1
CDR3: CASSLLETKFF
DNA: TGTGCCAGCAGCTTATTGGAAACCAAGTTCTTC

size: -
D: -
V: TRBV19
J: TRBJ2-3
CDR3: CASSIKWGGTDTQYF
DNA: TGTGCCAGTAGTATCAAGTGGGGGGGCACAGATACGCAGTATTTT

size: -
D: -
V: TRBV18
J: TRBJ1-4
CDR3: CASSKSLNEKLFF
DNA: TGTGCCAGCTCCAAGTCTTTAAACGAAAAACTGTTTTTT

size: -
D: -
V: TRBV2
J: TRBJ2-5
CDR3: CASSEARRVQETQYF
DNA: TGTGCCAGCAGTGAAGCCCGCAGAGTACAAGAGACCCAGTACTTC

size: -
D: -
V: TRBV7-3
J: TRBJ2-3
CDR3: CASSFSGRDTQYF
DNA: TGTGCCAGCAGCTTTTCCGGGCGGGATACGCAGTATTTT

size: -
D: -
V: TRBV7-2
J: TRBJ2-3
CDR3: CASSLAGTTDTQYF
DNA: TGTGCCAGCAGCTTAGCGGGGACCACAGATACGCAGTATTTT

size: -
D: TRBD2
V: TRBV4-2
J: TRBJ2-3
CDR3: CASSSMASGGATDTQYF
DNA: TGTGCCAGCAGCTCCATGGCTAGCGGGGGGGCCACAGATACGCAGTATTTT

size: once
D: -
V: TRBV7-7
J: TRBJ2-1
CDR3: CASSPSGGAQYEQFF
DNA: TGTGCCAGCAGTCCTAGTGGGGGGGCCCAGTATGAGCAGTTCTTC